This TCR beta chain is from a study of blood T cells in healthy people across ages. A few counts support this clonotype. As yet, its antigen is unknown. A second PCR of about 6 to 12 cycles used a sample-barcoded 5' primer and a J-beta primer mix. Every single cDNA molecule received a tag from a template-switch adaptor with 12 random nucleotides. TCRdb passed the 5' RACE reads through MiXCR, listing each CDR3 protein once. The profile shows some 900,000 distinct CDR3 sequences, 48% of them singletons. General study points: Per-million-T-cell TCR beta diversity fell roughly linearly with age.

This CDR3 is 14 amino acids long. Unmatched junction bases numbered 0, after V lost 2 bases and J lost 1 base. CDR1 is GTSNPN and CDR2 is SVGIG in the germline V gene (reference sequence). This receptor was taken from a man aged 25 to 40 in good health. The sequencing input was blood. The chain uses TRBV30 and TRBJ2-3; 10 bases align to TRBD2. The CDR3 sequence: CAWSSGGGTDTQYF. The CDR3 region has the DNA TGTGCCTGGAGTAGCGGGGGGGGCACAGATACGCAGTATTTT.